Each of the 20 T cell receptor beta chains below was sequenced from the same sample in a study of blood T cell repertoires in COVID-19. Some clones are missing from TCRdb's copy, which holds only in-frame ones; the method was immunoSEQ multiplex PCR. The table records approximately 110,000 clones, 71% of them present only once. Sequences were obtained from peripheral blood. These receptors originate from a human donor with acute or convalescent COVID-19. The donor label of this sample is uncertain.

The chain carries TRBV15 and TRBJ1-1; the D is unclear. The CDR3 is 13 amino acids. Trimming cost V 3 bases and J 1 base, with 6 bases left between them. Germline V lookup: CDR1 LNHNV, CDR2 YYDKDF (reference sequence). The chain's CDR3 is CATSREGNTEAFF. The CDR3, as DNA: TGTGCCACCAGCAGGGAGGGGAACACTGAAGCTTTCTTT.

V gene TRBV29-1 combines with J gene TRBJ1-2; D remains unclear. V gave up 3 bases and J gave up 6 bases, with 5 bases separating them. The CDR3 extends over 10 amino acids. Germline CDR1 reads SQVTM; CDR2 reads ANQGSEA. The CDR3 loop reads CSVDSDGYTF. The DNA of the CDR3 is TGCAGCGTTGACAGCGATGGCTACACCTTC.

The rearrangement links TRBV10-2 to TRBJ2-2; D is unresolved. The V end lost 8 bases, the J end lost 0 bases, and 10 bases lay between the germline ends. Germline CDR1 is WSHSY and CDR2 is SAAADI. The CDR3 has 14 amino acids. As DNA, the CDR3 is TGCGCCAGCGCTGCCTTAGCGAACACCGGGGAGCTGTTTTTT. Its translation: CASAALANTGELFF.

CDR3 sequence (DNA): TGCGCCAGCCGGACTAGCGGGGTTGGGGCCAACGTCCTGACTTTC. Translating gives CASRTSGVGANVLTF. The chain combines TRBV5-1 with TRBJ2-6, with 12 bases that match TRBD2. V dropped 7 bases and J dropped 3; count of bases not matched to a gene: 2. The CDR3 runs 15 residues. Looked up from germline, CDR1 is SGHRS and CDR2 is YFSETQ. Supplemented by reference TRBV5-1 and TRBJ2-6, the full variable domain reads KAGVTQTPRYLIKTRGQQVTLSCSPISGHRSVSWYQQTPGQGLQFLFEYFSETQRNKGNFPGRFSGRQFSNSRSEMNVSTLELGDSALYLCASRTSGVGANVLTFGAGSRLTVL.

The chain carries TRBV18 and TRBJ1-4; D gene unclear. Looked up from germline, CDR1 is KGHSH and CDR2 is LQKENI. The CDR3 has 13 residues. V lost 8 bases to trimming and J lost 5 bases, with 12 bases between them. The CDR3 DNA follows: TGTGCCAGCCGGATCGCGGGGAATGAAAAACTGTTTTTT. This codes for CASRIAGNEKLFF.

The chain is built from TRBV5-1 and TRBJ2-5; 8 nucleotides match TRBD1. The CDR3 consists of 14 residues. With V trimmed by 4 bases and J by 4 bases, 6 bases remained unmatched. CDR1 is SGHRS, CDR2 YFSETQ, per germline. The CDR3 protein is CASSNPQGAETQYF. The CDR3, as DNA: TGCGCCAGCAGCAACCCTCAGGGGGCAGAGACCCAGTACTTC.

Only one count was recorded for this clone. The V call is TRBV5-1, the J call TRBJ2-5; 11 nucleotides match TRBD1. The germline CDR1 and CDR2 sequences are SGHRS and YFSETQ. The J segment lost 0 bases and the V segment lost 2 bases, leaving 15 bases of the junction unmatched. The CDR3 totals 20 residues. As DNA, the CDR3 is TGCGCCAGCAGCTTTTACTCCGTCAACTGGGACAGGGGGGACCAAGAGACCCAGTACTTC. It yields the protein CASSFYSVNWDRGDQETQYF.

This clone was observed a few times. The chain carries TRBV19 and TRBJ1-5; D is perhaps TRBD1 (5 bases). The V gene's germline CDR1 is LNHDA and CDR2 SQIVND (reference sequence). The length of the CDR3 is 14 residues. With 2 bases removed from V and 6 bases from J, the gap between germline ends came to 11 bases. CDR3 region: CASSIRQGIQPQHF. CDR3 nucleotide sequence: TGTGCCAGTAGTATAAGGCAGGGAATTCAGCCCCAGCATTTT.

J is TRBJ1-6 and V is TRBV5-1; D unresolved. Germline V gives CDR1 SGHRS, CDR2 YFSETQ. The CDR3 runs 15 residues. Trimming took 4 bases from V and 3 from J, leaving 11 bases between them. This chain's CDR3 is CASSGGEGYNSPLHF. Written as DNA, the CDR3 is TGCGCCAGCAGCGGCGGAGAGGGCTATAATTCACCCCTCCACTTT.

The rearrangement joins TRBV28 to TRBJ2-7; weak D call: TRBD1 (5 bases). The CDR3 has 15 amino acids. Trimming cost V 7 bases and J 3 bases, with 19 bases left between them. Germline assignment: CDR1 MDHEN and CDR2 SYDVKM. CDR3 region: CASTLSWGSYYEQYF. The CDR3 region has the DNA TGTGCCAGCACTCTCTCGTGGGGCAGCTACTACGAGCAGTACTTC.

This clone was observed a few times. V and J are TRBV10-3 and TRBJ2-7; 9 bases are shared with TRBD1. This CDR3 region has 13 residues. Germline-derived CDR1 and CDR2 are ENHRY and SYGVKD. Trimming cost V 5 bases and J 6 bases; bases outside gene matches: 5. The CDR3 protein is CAISWDRDSEQYV. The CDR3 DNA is TGTGCCATCAGTTGGGACAGGGATTCCGAGCAGTACGTC.

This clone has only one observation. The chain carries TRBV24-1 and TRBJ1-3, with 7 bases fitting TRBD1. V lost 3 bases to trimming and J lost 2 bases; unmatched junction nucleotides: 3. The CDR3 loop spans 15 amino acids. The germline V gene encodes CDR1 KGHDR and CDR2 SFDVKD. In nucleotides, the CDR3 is TGTGCCACCAGTGATGGACAGGTCGCTGGAAACACCATATATTTT. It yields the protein CATSDGQVAGNTIYF.

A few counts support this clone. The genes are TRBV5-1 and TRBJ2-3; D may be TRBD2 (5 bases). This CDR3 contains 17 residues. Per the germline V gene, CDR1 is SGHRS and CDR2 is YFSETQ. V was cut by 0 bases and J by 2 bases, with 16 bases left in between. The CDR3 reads CASSLGVKGDLTDTQYF. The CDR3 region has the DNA TGCGCCAGCAGCTTGGGGGTGAAGGGAGATCTCACAGATACGCAGTATTTT.

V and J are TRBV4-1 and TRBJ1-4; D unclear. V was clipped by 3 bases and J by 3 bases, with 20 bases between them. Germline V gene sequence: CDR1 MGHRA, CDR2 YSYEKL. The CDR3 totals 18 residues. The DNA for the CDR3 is TGCGCCAGCAGCCAGGTCGGACTCTCCCTTGCAGCTAATGAAAAACTGTTTTTT. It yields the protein CASSQVGLSLAANEKLFF.

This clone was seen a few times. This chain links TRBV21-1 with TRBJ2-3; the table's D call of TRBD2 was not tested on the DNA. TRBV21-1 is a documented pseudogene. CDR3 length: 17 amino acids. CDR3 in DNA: TGTGCCAGCAGCAAAGGTGGGAGGGGACCCGGGCCAGATACGCAGTATTTT. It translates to CASSKGGRGPGPDTQYF.

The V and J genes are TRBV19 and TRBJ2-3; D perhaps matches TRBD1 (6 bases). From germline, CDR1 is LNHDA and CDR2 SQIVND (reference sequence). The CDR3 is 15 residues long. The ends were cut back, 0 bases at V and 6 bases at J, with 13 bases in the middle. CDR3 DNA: TGTGCCAGTAGTATAGATCTAGGGGGAATCGATACGCAGTATTTT. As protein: CASSIDLGGIDTQYF. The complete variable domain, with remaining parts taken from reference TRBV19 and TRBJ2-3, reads DGGITQSPKYLFRKEGQNVTLSCEQNLNHDAMYWYRQDPGQGLRLIYYSQIVNDFQKGDIAEGYSVSREKKESFPLTVTSAQKNPTAFYLCASSIDLGGIDTQYFGPGTRLTVL.

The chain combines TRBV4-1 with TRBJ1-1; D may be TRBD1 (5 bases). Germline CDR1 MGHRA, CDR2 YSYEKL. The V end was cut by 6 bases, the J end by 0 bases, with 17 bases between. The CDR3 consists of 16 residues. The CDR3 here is CASSLNGAGMNTEAFF. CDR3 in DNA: TGCGCCAGCAGTCTTAATGGGGCAGGAATGAACACTGAAGCTTTCTTT.

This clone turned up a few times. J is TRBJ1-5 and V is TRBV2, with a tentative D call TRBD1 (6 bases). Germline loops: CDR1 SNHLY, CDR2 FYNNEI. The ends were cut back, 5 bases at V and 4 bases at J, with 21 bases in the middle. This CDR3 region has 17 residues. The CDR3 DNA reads TGTGCCAGCAGTTGGGGGGGGGCCTCAGGGAGAAATCAGCCCCAGCATTTT. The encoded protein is CASSWGGASGRNQPQHF.

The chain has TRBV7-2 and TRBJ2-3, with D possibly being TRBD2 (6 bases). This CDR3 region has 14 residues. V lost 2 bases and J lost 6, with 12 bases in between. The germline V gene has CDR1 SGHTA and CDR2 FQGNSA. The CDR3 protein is CASSLMERVDTQYF. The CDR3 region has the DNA TGTGCCAGCAGCTTAATGGAGCGGGTGGATACGCAGTATTTT.

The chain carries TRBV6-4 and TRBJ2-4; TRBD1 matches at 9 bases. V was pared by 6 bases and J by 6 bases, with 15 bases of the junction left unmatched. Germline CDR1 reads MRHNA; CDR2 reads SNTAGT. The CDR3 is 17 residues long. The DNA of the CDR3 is TGTGCCAGCAGGGAATCGGCCACCGGGACAGGGTTAAACATTCAGTACTTC. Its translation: CASRESATGTGLNIQYF.